What follows are 5 T cell receptor beta chains derived from one specimen sequenced in a study of PD-1 blockade in classical Hodgkin lymphoma. Generated by immunoSEQ multiplex PCR, the TCRdb table keeps only in-frame clones and is missing some. The data show approximately 13,000 clones, roughly 86% seen once. The time point here: cycle 4 day 1 (C4D1), after 6 weeks of nivolumab. Every one of the patients relapsed after autologous stem cell transplantation (brentuximab vedotin exposure was variable). Out of thawed PBMCs, magnetic negative selection purified CD4+ T cells. This sample comprised CD4+ T cells from blood, obtained before the fourth cycle of nivolumab. These TCRs come from a human donor with classical Hodgkin lymphoma.

This chain links TRBV5-1 with TRBJ2-1; a possible D gene is TRBD1 (5 bases). CDR3 length: 14 residues. V lost 3 bases, J lost 4 bases, and 11 bases lay in between. Looked up from germline, CDR1 is SGHRS and CDR2 is YFSETQ. The CDR3 DNA reads TGCGCCAGCAGCTCGACAGTATCTTACAATGAGCAGTTCTTC. Protein sequence: CASSSTVSYNEQFF.

The count of this clone is one. The chain couples TRBV6-1 to TRBJ2-1; 8 bases map to TRBD2. This CDR3 spans 14 amino acids. Per germline, CDR1 MNHNS and CDR2 SASEGT. After removal of 5 bases from V and 7 bases from J, the junction contained 7 bases not matched to a gene. For the CDR3, the DNA is TGTGCCAGCAGTACGGGGGGGCCGGGTAATGAGCAGTTCTTC. Protein sequence: CASSTGGPGNEQFF.

V is TRBV5-4 and J is TRBJ2-5; no reliable D call. Trimming pared 3 bases from V and 3 bases from J, leaving 9 bases between. CDR3 size: 13 residues. Per germline, CDR1 SGHNT and CDR2 YYREEE (reference sequence). CDR3 sequence (DNA): TGTGCCAGCAGCTCCTGGCAGGAAGAGACCCAGTACTTC. Its protein product is CASSSWQEETQYF.

The V gene is TRBV7-3, the J gene TRBJ2-1; D ambiguous. The CDR3 is 14 amino acids. Deletions cut 1 base from V and 4 bases from J, with 8 bases between. Germline V lookup: CDR1 SGHTA, CDR2 FQGTGA. Written as DNA, the CDR3 is TGTGCCAGCAGCTTAATGGCGGAGTACAATGAGCAGTTCTTC. It yields the protein CASSLMAEYNEQFF.

This rearrangement joins TRBV7-3 to TRBJ2-4, with 11 bases identical to TRBD1. The germline CDR1 and CDR2 sequences are SGHTA and FQGTGA. V was clipped by 5 bases and J by 9 bases; unmatched bases: 9. This CDR3 is built from 15 residues. This chain's CDR3 is CASSPQGTGGSIQYF. The DNA for the CDR3 is TGTGCCAGCAGCCCCCAGGGGACAGGGGGGAGCATTCAGTACTTC.